Listed below are T cell receptor beta chains from one sample, sequenced in a study of T cell responses to AZD1222 COVID-19 vaccine. Libraries were prepared by immunoSEQ multiplex PCR; TCRdb keeps only in-frame clonotypes and omits some of them. The sample has some 69,000 clones; 75% to 90% are singletons. Here the sequenced sample was peripheral blood, taken 28 days after the second AZD1222 dose. These TCRs come from an adult who received the AZD1222 COVID-19 vaccine. The CDR3 runs from the conserved cysteine through the conserved F or W. A D gene is named only where the DNA matches it firmly. Size values are once, few and many counts, or a class for expanded clones, and some rows have none.

v_gene,j_gene,abundance,d_gene,CDR3nt,CDR3aa
TRBV9,TRBJ2-7,-,-,TGTGCCAGCAGCCGGAGTGGAGGTTTCGAGCAGTACTTC,CASSRSGGFEQYF
TRBV23-1,TRBJ1-2,-,-,TGCGCCAGTGTCCTGGCAGATTCTAACTATGGCTACACCTTC,CASVLADSNYGYTF
TRBV7-8,TRBJ1-6,few,-,TGTGCCAGCAGCCGAGGTGGGACGGTGAATTCACCCCTCCACTTT,CASSRGGTVNSPLHF
TRBV30,TRBJ2-1,-,-,TGTGCCTGGAGTGTACTAGGGAATGAGCAGTTCTTC,CAWSVLGNEQFF
TRBV14,TRBJ2-7,-,TRBD1,TGTGCCAGCAGCCCTTGGGACAGCGGAACCTACGAGCAGTACTTC,CASSPWDSGTYEQYF
TRBV19,TRBJ1-2,-,-,TGTGCCAGTAGTAGGGACCTGAGGGGCTACACCTTC,CASSRDLRGYTF
TRBV29-1,TRBJ1-6,-,-,TGCAGCGTTGGCGAACAGACTAATTCACCCCTCCACTTT,CSVGEQTNSPLHF
TRBV27,TRBJ2-7,-,-,TGTGCCAGCAGTTTATCGTGGGCCCAAGGAAGGTACGAGCAGTACTTC,CASSLSWAQGRYEQYF
TRBV3-1/TRBV3-2,TRBJ1-3,-,-,TGTGCCAGCAGCCAAGGAGGAAACACCATATATTTT,CASSQGGNTIYF
TRBV6-5,TRBJ2-1,-,TRBD2,TGTGCCAGCAGACCTAGCGGGGGGGAATACAATGAGCAGTTCTTC,CASRPSGGEYNEQFF
TRBV20-1,TRBJ2-7,many,-,TGCAGTGCTAGAGATGACTACGAGCAGTACTTC,CSARDDYEQYF
TRBV5-1,TRBJ2-5,-,-,TGCGCCAGCAGCTTGGAGGGGCAGGGGACCCAGTACTTC,CASSLEGQGTQYF
TRBV2,TRBJ1-1,-,-,TGTGCCAGCAGTGTCGGTTGGGACACTGAAGCTTTCTTT,CASSVGWDTEAFF
TRBV30,TRBJ1-5,-,-,TGTGCCTGGAGTCGGATCCTCAATCAGCCCCAGCATTTT,CAWSRILNQPQHF
TRBV5-1,TRBJ1-2,-,TRBD1,TGCGCCAGCAGCACCGGACAGGGGGTGAGGTATGGCTACACCTTC,CASSTGQGVRYGYTF
TRBV28,TRBJ2-7,-,-,TGTGCCAGCAGTTTGGGGAGCTACGAGCAGTACTTC,CASSLGSYEQYF
TRBV19,TRBJ1-1,-,TRBD1,TGTGCCAGTAGTATTGGTAGCACAGGGGGTTACACTGAAGCTTTCTTT,CASSIGSTGGYTEAFF
TRBV4-1,TRBJ1-3,-,-,TGCGCCAGCAGCCAAGTCCGGTCCTCCACCCCATTCTCTGGAAACACCATATATTTT,CASSQVRSSTPFSGNTIYF
TRBV27,TRBJ1-5,-,-,TGTGCCAGCAGGACATACGATAGCAATCAGCCCCAGCATTTT,CASRTYDSNQPQHF
TRBV3-1/TRBV3-2,TRBJ1-2,-,-,TGTGCCAGCAGCCAAGATTGGGGCAGCTATGGCTACACCTTC,CASSQDWGSYGYTF
TRBV27,TRBJ2-5,-,-,TGTGCCAGCAGTTGGAGAGGGGGTGGCCAAGAGACCCAGTACTTC,CASSWRGGGQETQYF
TRBV30,TRBJ1-1,-,-,TGTGCCTGGAGTTTTGCGGGGGGGACGAACACTGAAGCTTTCTTT,CAWSFAGGTNTEAFF
TRBV29-1,TRBJ1-5,-,-,TGCAGCGTTGGGGCAGTGAATCAGCCCCAGCATTTT,CSVGAVNQPQHF
TRBV14,TRBJ2-1,-,TRBD2,TGTGCCAGCAGCCGCCGACTGGCTAGCGGGGGGGGAGAGCAGTTCTTC,CASSRRLASGGGEQFF
TRBV4-1,TRBJ1-4,-,-,TGCGCCAGCAGCCCTACAGGTGATCCAACTAATGAAAAACTGTTTTTT,CASSPTGDPTNEKLFF
TRBV27,TRBJ1-2,-,-,TGTGCCAGCTCCCCCAATTGGGGGGGGAGCGGCTACACCTTC,CASSPNWGGSGYTF
TRBV7-6,TRBJ2-7,-,-,TGTGCCAGCAGCTTATTAGGTTACGAGCAGTACTTC,CASSLLGYEQYF
TRBV6-2/TRBV6-3,TRBJ2-1,-,TRBD2,TGTGCCAGCAGCCCTATAGGATCTAGCGGGACCAACAATGAGCAGTTCTTC,CASSPIGSSGTNNEQFF
TRBV16,TRBJ1-2,-,TRBD1,TGTGCCAGCAGCCCCTACCCGACAGGGGGCGCATTGAAAGCTCCTGATGGCTACACCTTC,CASSPYPTGGALKAPDGYTF
TRBV6-5,TRBJ2-7,few,-,TGTGCCAGCAGAGTTCGAGCGGAGAGCTCCTACGAGCAGTACTTC,CASRVRAESSYEQYF
TRBV18,TRBJ2-5,once,TRBD1,TGTGCCAGCTCCCGACAGGGGGAAGAGACCCAGTACTTC,CASSRQGEETQYF
TRBV5-4,TRBJ2-1,once,TRBD1,TGTGCCAGCAGCCGTCCGGGACAGGGGGGCAATGAGCAGTTCTTC,CASSRPGQGGNEQFF
TRBV6-6,TRBJ1-4,-,TRBD1,TGTGCCAGCAGTGACCGACAGGGGGCAGGAGAAAAACTGTTTTTT,CASSDRQGAGEKLFF
TRBV3-1/TRBV3-2,TRBJ1-6,-,-,TGTGCCAGCAGCCAGCGGAATTCACCCCTCCACTTT,CASSQRNSPLHF
TRBV19,TRBJ2-5,-,-,TGTGCCAGTAGTACCTTATCTACAGAGACCCAGTACTTC,CASSTLSTETQYF
TRBV11-3,TRBJ2-1,-,-,TGTGCCAGCAGCTTAGGCGGGACCTACAATGAGCAGTTCTTC,CASSLGGTYNEQFF